Listed below are T cell receptor beta chains from one sample, sequenced in a study of T cell responses to AZD1222 COVID-19 vaccine. TCRdb's table, derived via immunoSEQ multiplex PCR, lists solely in-frame clones and lacks some. The sample lists approximately 100,000 clones; around 90% were seen once. The input for sequencing was peripheral blood, taken 28 days after the second AZD1222 dose. These receptors were obtained from an adult who received the AZD1222 COVID-19 vaccine. CDR3s include the opening cysteine and the closing phenylalanine or tryptophan. The order of the fields is V gene, CDR3 protein.

v_call: TRBV28
cdr3_aa: CASRGGQGTEEQFF

v_call: TRBV20-1
cdr3_aa: CSASKGAANYGYTF

v_call: TRBV5-4
cdr3_aa: CASSLAGGAGEAFF

v_call: TRBV5-1
cdr3_aa: CASTWGTEAFF

v_call: TRBV6-5
cdr3_aa: CASSYSNSRSGNTIYF

v_call: TRBV7-3
cdr3_aa: CASSRRTRKNYEQYF

v_call: TRBV10-3
cdr3_aa: CAIRGFGGQAYEQYF

v_call: TRBV12-3/TRBV12-4
cdr3_aa: CASSTDGAGEQYF

v_call: TRBV30
cdr3_aa: CAGRGPGNTIYF

v_call: TRBV7-6
cdr3_aa: CASSLSPTGVGSYEQYF

v_call: TRBV13
cdr3_aa: CASRKDREAFF

v_call: TRBV30
cdr3_aa: CAWSRPQEQPQHF

v_call: TRBV4-2
cdr3_aa: CASSQEGTRDRGSPLHF

v_call: TRBV21-1
cdr3_aa: CASSKIRRQGALYEQYF

v_call: TRBV15
cdr3_aa: CATRKQGSGTEAFF

v_call: TRBV29-1
cdr3_aa: CSVVLAGVLSSYNEQFF

v_call: TRBV27
cdr3_aa: CASSSGQGGHNYGYTF

v_call: TRBV7-3
cdr3_aa: CASSLMQGRTGELFF

v_call: TRBV6-2/TRBV6-3
cdr3_aa: CASSYSRGQNTGYTF

v_call: TRBV4-3
cdr3_aa: CASSNDRGLGTQYF

v_call: TRBV19
cdr3_aa: CASSIRGVYEQYF

v_call: TRBV7-2
cdr3_aa: CASSDWLAGRGYTF

v_call: TRBV11-2
cdr3_aa: CASSPLRGELFF

v_call: TRBV4-3
cdr3_aa: CASSQDGRGGREQFF

v_call: TRBV3-1/TRBV3-2
cdr3_aa: CASSQGPNTGQPQHF

v_call: TRBV4-3
cdr3_aa: CASSQDLDPSYEQYF

v_call: TRBV7-9
cdr3_aa: CASSLVGGRDAFF

v_call: TRBV21-1
cdr3_aa: CASSRSRDRGSSSGNTIYF

v_call: TRBV28
cdr3_aa: CASWDRSGNQPQHF

v_call: TRBV18
cdr3_aa: CASSRAGGDTQYF

v_call: TRBV5-1
cdr3_aa: CASSQDYGRTSKQYF

v_call: TRBV5-8
cdr3_aa: CASSSGQGPQPQHF

v_call: TRBV4-1
cdr3_aa: CASSQVGGENEQFF

v_call: TRBV4-1
cdr3_aa: CASSQGGTASGNTIYF

v_call: TRBV6-2/TRBV6-3
cdr3_aa: CASSYLVGANSPLHF

v_call: TRBV5-8
cdr3_aa: CASSRDRDYGYTF

v_call: TRBV4-3
cdr3_aa: CASSQDGPSSGGPINNEQFF

v_call: TRBV7-3
cdr3_aa: CASSLTPGPKYEQYF

v_call: TRBV5-1
cdr3_aa: CASSLGGGNTGELFF

v_call: TRBV3-1/TRBV3-2
cdr3_aa: CASSQPRQPYEQYF

v_call: TRBV4-1
cdr3_aa: CASSQGQGPRTEAFF

v_call: TRBV7-2
cdr3_aa: CASSSYIEETQYF

v_call: TRBV4-3
cdr3_aa: CASSRGLAAGNEQFF

v_call: TRBV29-1
cdr3_aa: CSLIPSGGEQFF

v_call: TRBV29-1
cdr3_aa: CSVELQGSSYEQYF

v_call: TRBV5-1
cdr3_aa: CASEPGQGPYEQYF

v_call: TRBV19
cdr3_aa: CASSIGRGGEKLFF

v_call: TRBV7-9
cdr3_aa: CASGSQGTQYF

v_call: TRBV24-1
cdr3_aa: CATQDRVGHEQFF

v_call: TRBV7-8
cdr3_aa: CASTTEAGAYEQYF

v_call: TRBV25-1
cdr3_aa: CASSDTNSPLHF

v_call: TRBV3-1/TRBV3-2
cdr3_aa: CASSPSRGPNNEQFF

v_call: TRBV24-1
cdr3_aa: CATSDPTVNTGELFF